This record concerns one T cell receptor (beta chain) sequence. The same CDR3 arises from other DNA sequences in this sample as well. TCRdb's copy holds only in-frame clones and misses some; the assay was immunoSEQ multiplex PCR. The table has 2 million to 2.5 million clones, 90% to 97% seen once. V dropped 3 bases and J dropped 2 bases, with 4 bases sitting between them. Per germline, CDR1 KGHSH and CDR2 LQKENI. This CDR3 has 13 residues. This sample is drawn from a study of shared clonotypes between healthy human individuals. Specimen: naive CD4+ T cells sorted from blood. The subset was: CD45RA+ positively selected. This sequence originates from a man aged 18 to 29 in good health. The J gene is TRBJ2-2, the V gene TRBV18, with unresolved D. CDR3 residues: CASSPLNTGELFF. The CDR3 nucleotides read TGTGCCAGCTCACCTTTAAACACCGGGGAGCTGTTTTTT.